This is a list of T cell receptor beta chains from one sample in a study of T cells in Graves' hyperthyroidism and ophthalmopathy. TCRdb reprocessed the multiplex PCR reads via MiXCR and lists one record per CDR3 protein. The sample includes over 550,000 distinct CDR3 sequences, about a sixth of them seen just once. What was sequenced was blood. The receptors here all came from a woman between 18 and 30 years old with Graves' hyperthyroidism. CDR3s include the opening cysteine and the closing phenylalanine or tryptophan. The order of the fields is clone size, D gene, V gene, J gene, CDR3 protein, CDR3 DNA. D genes are given only for firm matches. For some rows the clone size is stated as once, few or many, or as a class when expanded; others skip it.

-	TRBD2	TRBV20-1	TRBJ2-1	CSASPFLAGDYNEQFF	TGCAGTGCTAGCCCCTTCCTAGCGGGAGACTACAATGAGCAGTTCTTC
-	-	TRBV2	TRBJ1-2	CASSEALLRSWGTPGDGYTF	TGTGCCAGCAGTGAAGCGCTTCTGAGGTCCTGGGGGACCCCCGGGGATGGCTACACCTTC
many	TRBD1	TRBV12-3/TRBV12-4	TRBJ1-1	CASEDRGNTEAFF	TGTGCCAGCGAAGACAGGGGCAACACTGAAGCTTTCTTT
many	-	TRBV7-2	TRBJ2-7	CASSFQGRAVTYEQYF	TGTGCCAGCAGCTTTCAGGGGAGGGCGGTGACCTACGAGCAGTACTTC
few	-	TRBV30	TRBJ1-6	CAWSSGAPPPLHF	TGTGCCTGGAGTTCTGGGGCGCCGCCACCCCTCCACTTT
-	-	TRBV3-1	TRBJ1-6	CASSQVIPGGLLHF	TGTGCCAGCAGCCAAGTGATTCCGGGCGGTTTACTCCACTTT
-	TRBD1	TRBV19	TRBJ1-5	CASRIDRDQPQHF	TGTGCCAGTCGGATCGACAGGGATCAGCCCCAGCATTTT
-	TRBD1	TRBV5-1	TRBJ1-3	CASSLPRTGPGNTIYF	TGCGCCAGCAGCTTACCGCGGACAGGGCCTGGAAACACCATATATTTT
-	TRBD1	TRBV20-1	TRBJ2-7	CSAEGQVNYEQYF	TGCAGTGCTGAGGGACAGGTTAACTACGAGCAGTACTTC
many	-	TRBV5-8	TRBJ2-3	CASSLLPSGSSTDTQYF	TGTGCCAGCAGCTTGCTTCCAAGCGGATCTAGCACAGATACGCAGTATTTT
-	TRBD2	TRBV4-3	TRBJ2-1	CASSQEPLLAGGPDEQFF	TGCGCCAGCAGCCAAGAACCCCTCCTAGCGGGGGGGCCGGATGAGCAGTTCTTC
-	-	TRBV5-1	TRBJ1-2	CASSSTGRSSSHYGYTF	TGCGCCAGCAGCTCCACCGGACGGAGCTCATCGCACTATGGCTACACCTTC
few	-	TRBV6-1	TRBJ2-6	CASSSPSSAGANVLTF	TGTGCCAGCAGTTCCCCATCCTCCGCTGGGGCCAACGTCCTGACTTTC
-	TRBD2	TRBV20-1	TRBJ2-2	CSAMSGRGTGELFF	TGCAGTGCTATGAGCGGGAGGGGCACCGGGGAGCTGTTTTTT
few	TRBD2	TRBV6-6	TRBJ2-7	CASSYSRGGNYEQYF	TGTGCCAGCAGTTACTCGCGCGGGGGAAACTACGAGCAGTACTTC
many	TRBD1	TRBV28	TRBJ2-7	CASSLGSGDRENSYEQYF	TGTGCCAGCAGTTTAGGGTCCGGGGACAGGGAAAATTCCTACGAGCAGTACTTC
many	-	TRBV20-1	TRBJ2-5	CSAILTSQETQYF	TGCAGTGCTATACTGACAAGCCAGGAGACCCAGTACTTC
many	-	TRBV28	TRBJ2-7	CASRVGSSYEQYF	TGTGCCAGCAGGGTGGGAAGCTCCTACGAGCAGTACTTC
many	-	TRBV2	TRBJ1-4	CASSEDYGGGNEKLFF	TGTGCCAGCAGTGAAGACTATGGAGGTGGAAATGAAAAACTGTTTTTT
many	-	TRBV30	TRBJ2-3	CAWSSGSDTQYF	TGTGCCTGGAGTTCAGGGTCAGATACGCAGTATTTT
-	TRBD1	TRBV11-1	TRBJ1-4	CASSTRTGGEKLFF	TGTGCCAGCAGCACCAGGACAGGGGGCGAAAAACTGTTTTTT
-	TRBD2	TRBV30	TRBJ2-3	CAWEGGSGNSDTQYF	TGTGCCTGGGAAGGGGGTAGCGGGAATTCAGATACGCAGTATTTT
-	TRBD2	TRBV9	TRBJ2-3	CASSLRSVAGLKDTQYF	TGTGCCAGCAGCTTACGATCGGTAGCGGGATTGAAGGATACGCAGTATTTT
-	-	TRBV7-2	TRBJ2-1	CASSLRTPNNEQFF	TGTGCCAGCAGCTTAAGAACCCCTAACAATGAGCAGTTCTTC
few	-	TRBV5-1	TRBJ1-1	CASSPGWGENTGAFF	TGCGCCAGCAGCCCCGGGTGGGGCGAGAACACTGGAGCTTTCTTT
many	TRBD2	TRBV28	TRBJ2-1	CASSALTSGSFNEQFF	TGTGCCAGCAGTGCCCTGACTAGCGGGAGTTTTAATGAGCAGTTCTTC
many	-	TRBV5-1	TRBJ1-2	CASSFRGDDGYTF	TGCGCCAGCAGCTTTCGAGGGGATGATGGCTACACCTTC
many	-	TRBV6-9	TRBJ2-1	CASSYFRESPRGNEQFF	TGTGCCAGCAGTTATTTTCGGGAGTCGCCTCGGGGGAATGAGCAGTTCTTC
many	TRBD1	TRBV7-8	TRBJ2-7	CATRSRTGAYEQYF	TGTGCCACTAGAAGTCGGACAGGGGCCTACGAGCAGTACTTC
few	TRBD1	TRBV6-2/TRBV6-3	TRBJ2-7	CASTRQGAWYEQYF	TGTGCCAGCACAAGACAGGGGGCGTGGTACGAGCAGTACTTC
-	-	TRBV15	TRBJ1-2	CATSRDANYGYTF	TGTGCCACCAGCAGAGATGCCAACTATGGCTACACCTTC
-	-	TRBV5-6	TRBJ2-7	CASSINRAGEQYF	TGTGCCAGCAGCATAAACAGGGCGGGCGAGCAGTACTTC
many	-	TRBV28	TRBJ1-1	CASRPVGVWNTEAFF	TGTGCCAGCAGACCTGTCGGGGTTTGGAACACTGAAGCTTTCTTT
few	TRBD2	TRBV7-9	TRBJ2-3	CASSLGARGDTDTQYF	TGTGCCAGCAGCCTAGGCGCGCGGGGGGACACAGATACGCAGTATTTT
few	-	TRBV29-1	TRBJ1-1	CSVLTGNTEAFF	TGCAGCGTCCTGACAGGGAACACTGAAGCTTTCTTT
-	-	TRBV5-1	TRBJ2-1	CASSLARTQYNEQFF	TGCGCTAGCAGCTTGGCCCGGACCCAATACAATGAGCAGTTCTTC
few	-	TRBV4-1	TRBJ2-4	CASSPVVLAKNIQYF	TGCGCCAGCTCCCCGGTCGTACTAGCCAAAAACATTCAGTACTTC
many	-	TRBV7-9	TRBJ2-2	CASSLPGAVGELFF	TGTGCCAGCAGCTTACCGGGGGCAGTCGGGGAGCTGTTTTTT
-	TRBD2	TRBV3-1	TRBJ2-7	CASSQGLARAYEQYF	TGTGCCAGCAGCCAAGGACTAGCGCGGGCCTACGAGCAGTACTTC
many	-	TRBV12-3/TRBV12-4	TRBJ2-5	CASSSAGVQETQYF	TGTGCCAGCAGTTCCGCAGGCGTACAAGAGACCCAGTACTTC
many	TRBD1	TRBV2	TRBJ1-6	CASSGTGGDSPLHF	TGTGCCAGCAGCGGGACAGGGGGCGATTCACCCCTCCACTTT
many	-	TRBV2	TRBJ1-1	CASSEGGWNTEAFF	TGTGCCAGCAGTGAGGGGGGTTGGAACACTGAAGCTTTCTTT
many	TRBD1	TRBV12-3/TRBV12-4	TRBJ2-5	CASSLGQGARETQYF	TGTGCCAGCAGTTTAGGGCAGGGGGCCCGAGAGACCCAGTACTTC
-	-	TRBV12-3/TRBV12-4	TRBJ1-2	CASSLGPDSSGYTF	TGTGCCAGCAGTTTAGGACCCGACAGTTCCGGCTACACCTTC
many	-	TRBV9	TRBJ1-1	CASSPRGGNKNTEAFF	TGTGCCAGCAGCCCTCGGGGGGGAAACAAGAACACTGAAGCTTTCTTT
-	-	TRBV4-1	TRBJ2-1	CASSQGGEFEQFF	TGCGCCAGCAGCCAAGGGGGAGAATTTGAGCAGTTCTTC
many	-	TRBV2	TRBJ2-5	CASSANSGRVETQYF	TGTGCCAGCAGTGCTAACTCCGGTCGGGTAGAGACCCAGTACTTC
few	-	TRBV2	TRBJ2-3	CASSEALRSPRYF	TGTGCCAGCAGTGAAGCGCTCAGGAGCCCACGGTATTTT
few	-	TRBV6-5	TRBJ1-5	CASSYLRRISNQPQHF	TGTGCCAGCAGTTACCTGAGACGCATTAGCAATCAGCCCCAGCATTTT
-	TRBD1	TRBV10-3	TRBJ2-7	CAISFGDSGAEQYF	TGTGCCATCAGTTTCGGGGACAGTGGGGCCGAGCAGTACTTC
few	-	TRBV6-1	TRBJ2-3	CASRRGQTQYF	TGTGCCAGCCGGAGGGGACAGACGCAGTATTTT
-	-	TRBV19	TRBJ1-2	CASSFGTPVGGYTF	TGTGCCAGTAGTTTCGGAACTCCCGTGGGTGGCTACACCTTC